The rows below give T cell receptor beta chains drawn from one sample of a study of T cells after yellow fever vaccination. TCRdb ran MiXCR on the 5' RACE reads and lists one entry per CDR3 protein. Of 200,000 to 300,000 distinct CDR3 sequences listed, approximately 3.6% were seen once; the top ten hold around 20%. The source material was PBMCs, sampled 15 days after the yellow fever booster vaccination. The receptors originated from a man aged 18 to 30 who received the YFV17D yellow fever vaccine. Each CDR3 is given with its conserved first and last residue. The D gene is left open where the match is weak. Some rows have no size entry. The others give once, few or many, or a class for an expanded clone.

clone size,V gene,D gene,J gene,CDR3 protein,CDR3 DNA
many,TRBV6-5,TRBD1,TRBJ1-2,CASSYVTGGYGYTF,TGTGCCAGCAGTTACGTTACAGGGGGCTATGGCTACACCTTC
many,TRBV12-3/TRBV12-4,.,TRBJ1-3,CASSSRSYIGGSTIYF,TGTGCCAGCAGTTCACGGTCTTACATAGGAGGTAGCACCATATATTTT
few,TRBV5-4,TRBD2,TRBJ2-2,CASSSGLAGATGELFF,TGTGCCAGCAGCTCCGGACTAGCGGGAGCAACCGGGGAGCTGTTTTTT
many,TRBV20-1,TRBD1,TRBJ2-1,CSARDGRTGAYNEQFF,TGCAGTGCTAGAGATGGCCGGACAGGGGCCTACAATGAGCAGTTCTTC
many,TRBV27,.,TRBJ2-1,CATQGYNEQFF,TGTGCCACCCAAGGGTACAATGAGCAGTTCTTC
.,TRBV5-4,.,TRBJ2-6,CASSSKAETSGANVLTF,TGTGCCAGCAGCTCAAAGGCGGAGACCAGTGGGGCCAACGTCCTGACTTTC
few,TRBV10-3,TRBD2,TRBJ2-1,CAIKVSGGSYNEQFF,TGTGCCATCAAGGTTAGCGGGGGCTCCTACAATGAGCAGTTCTTC
many,TRBV7-2,.,TRBJ1-2,CASSFSRDINYGYTF,TGTGCCAGCAGCTTCAGCCGGGACATCAACTATGGCTACACCTTC
many,TRBV12-3/TRBV12-4,.,TRBJ1-4,CASRLGRATGREKLFF,TGTGCCAGCAGATTAGGGCGGGCCACGGGACGTGAAAAACTGTTTTTT
many,TRBV11-2,.,TRBJ2-2,CASSQDVSTGELFF,TGTGCCAGCAGCCAGGATGTGAGCACCGGGGAGCTGTTTTTT
many,TRBV5-1,.,TRBJ1-6,CASSIIPGTETSNSPLHF,TGCGCCAGCAGCATCATACCCGGGACGGAAACTAGCAATTCACCCCTCCACTTT
.,TRBV18,.,TRBJ1-1,CASSPFPGGETEAFF,TGTGCCAGCTCACCGTTCCCGGGGGGGGAAACTGAAGCTTTCTTT
few,TRBV20-1,.,TRBJ2-1,CSARGGQVNEQFF,TGCAGTGCTAGGGGGGGGCAGGTTAATGAGCAGTTCTTC
many,TRBV4-1,.,TRBJ2-3,CASSFATDTQYF,TGCGCCAGCAGTTTCGCCACAGATACGCAGTATTTT
many,TRBV5-8,.,TRBJ2-7,CASSSSLVGYEQYF,TGTGCCAGCAGTTCCTCTCTTGTGGGATACGAGCAGTACTTC
many,TRBV12-3/TRBV12-4,TRBD1,TRBJ1-1,CASGGSSLNTEAFF,TGTGCCTCAGGGGGATCATCGTTGAACACTGAAGCTTTCTTT
many,TRBV12-3/TRBV12-4,TRBD1,TRBJ2-3,CASSFKTGDFLTDTQYF,TGTGCCAGCAGTTTTAAGACAGGGGATTTTCTCACAGATACGCAGTATTTT
many,TRBV5-1,TRBD1,TRBJ2-3,CAGRQGSTDTQYF,TGCGCCGGACGACAGGGAAGCACAGATACGCAGTATTTT
many,TRBV14,TRBD1,TRBJ1-4,CASSQNTGGNEKLFF,TGTGCCAGCAGCCAAAACACAGGGGGCAACGAAAAACTGTTTTTT
many,TRBV4-1,.,TRBJ1-5,CASSQASNSNQPQHF,TGCGCCAGCAGCCAAGCTTCAAATAGCAATCAGCCCCAGCATTTT
many,TRBV5-1,.,TRBJ2-3,CASSFSGWGTDTQYF,TGCGCCAGCAGCTTTTCAGGCTGGGGCACAGATACGCAGTATTTT